This is a list of T cell receptor beta chains from one sample in a study of long-term antiretroviral therapy in people with HIV. The data were produced by immunoSEQ multiplex PCR, yet TCRdb's version contains in-frame clones alone and is incomplete. The table has approximately 18,000 clones, around 91% seen once; the top ten hold 9.5% to 10%. The sequences come from unsorted PBMCs, collected 3 years after starting antiretroviral therapy. Every receptor here comes from a man aged 50 or older with HIV. CDR3s include the opening cysteine and the closing phenylalanine or tryptophan. The D gene is left open where the match is weak. Clone size appears in some rows only: once, few, many, or a class for an expanded clone.

. TRBD2 TRBJ2-3 TRBV10-3 CAIRGTSGGPEDTQYF TGTGCCATCAGGGGTACTAGCGGGGGCCCGGAGGATACGCAGTATTTT
. TRBD1 TRBJ1-2 TRBV10-2 CASSESKLGTGKYGYTF TGCGCCAGCAGTGAGTCGAAGTTGGGGACAGGGAAGTATGGCTACACCTTC
once TRBD1 TRBJ2-1 TRBV5-1 CASSLGGLGEQFF TGCGCCAGCAGCTTAGGGGGCTTGGGTGAGCAGTTCTTC
. . TRBJ1-1 TRBV19 CASVTTGNTEAFF TGTGCCAGTGTTACGACTGGGAACACTGAAGCTTTCTTT
. TRBD1 TRBJ1-2 TRBV7-2 CASSLAGQEPANYGYTF TGTGCCAGCAGCTTAGCGGGACAGGAGCCAGCTAACTATGGCTACACCTTC
. . TRBJ1-1 TRBV7-8 CASSSMTGEEAFF TGTGCCAGCAGCTCGATGACAGGCGAGGAAGCTTTCTTT
once . TRBJ1-4 TRBV30 CAWSVSGLVVRASLFF TGTGCCTGGAGTGTCTCCGGATTGGTTGTCCGTGCCTCCCTGTTTTTT
. . TRBJ2-1 TRBV7-2 CASSFATGYSYNEQFF TGTGCCAGCAGCTTTGCGACAGGTTACTCCTACAATGAGCAGTTCTTC
. TRBD1 TRBJ1-4 TRBV27 CASSRTGGATNEKLFF TGTGCCAGCAGTAGAACAGGGGGCGCAACTAATGAAAAACTGTTTTTT
. . TRBJ2-3 TRBV7-3 CASSLKGGMDTQYF TGTGCCAGCAGCTTAAAGGGGGGGATGGATACGCAGTATTTT
once . TRBJ1-5 TRBV19 CASRPEGSGTGGQPQHF TGTGCCAGTAGGCCTGAGGGGTCGGGGACCGGCGGGCAGCCCCAGCATTTT
. . TRBJ1-1 TRBV6-6 CATWTTEAFF TGTGCCACCTGGACCACTGAAGCTTTCTTT
. . TRBJ1-2 TRBV10-3 CAIRLQGAGKGYTF TGTGCCATCAGGTTACAGGGTGCAGGAAAAGGCTACACCTTC
. . TRBJ2-4 TRBV7-8 CASSLQTAKNIQYF TGTGCCAGCAGCTTGCAGACAGCCAAAAACATTCAGTACTTC
. . TRBJ1-1 TRBV7-2 CASSYSTQGTEAFF TGTGCCAGCAGCTACTCCACTCAGGGTACTGAAGCTTTCTTT
. . TRBJ2-1 TRBV29-1 CSVEDRGAFNEQFF TGCAGCGTTGAAGATAGAGGGGCTTTCAATGAGCAGTTCTTC
once . TRBJ2-3 TRBV4-1 CASSQLESIMDTQYF TGCGCCAGCAGCCAACTCGAATCGATTATGGATACGCAGTATTTT
. . TRBJ1-1 TRBV27 CASSLSRGTEAFF TGTGCCAGCAGTTTATCGCGGGGGACTGAAGCTTTCTTT
. . TRBJ2-2 TRBV4-1 CASSQDRPEDWLNTGELFF TGCGCCAGCAGCCAAGATAGACCAGAAGATTGGCTGAACACCGGGGAGCTGTTTTTT
once TRBD1 TRBJ1-5 TRBV30 CAWSPGQGGQPQHF TGTGCCTGGAGTCCCGGACAGGGTGGTCAGCCCCAGCATTTT
. TRBD1 TRBJ2-7 TRBV6-1 CASKGGTGFYEQYF TGTGCCAGTAAGGGAGGGACAGGGTTTTACGAGCAGTACTTC
. . TRBJ1-6 TRBV4-3 CASSQDEGDNSPLHF TGCGCCAGCAGCCAAGATGAGGGAGATAATTCACCCCTCCACTTT
. . TRBJ2-7 TRBV7-2 CASSLGQVYEQYF TGTGCCAGCAGCTTAGGACAGGTCTACGAGCAGTACTTC
. . TRBJ2-2 TRBV11-3 CASSSRAGELFF TGTGCCAGCAGCTCCAGGGCGGGGGAGCTGTTTTTT
. TRBD1 TRBJ1-5 TRBV5-6 CASSLAGTGARQPQHF TGTGCCAGCAGTTTGGCCGGGACAGGGGCCCGGCAGCCCCAGCATTTT
. . TRBJ2-7 TRBV4-3 CASSQVGPPSSYEQYF TGCGCCAGCAGCCAAGTGGGACCTCCAAGCTCCTACGAGCAGTACTTC
. . TRBJ1-2 TRBV10-3 CAISDSPPGLDGYTF TGTGCCATCAGTGACTCTCCTCCAGGCCTGGATGGCTACACCTTC
. TRBD1 TRBJ1-2 TRBV25-1 CASRDDRVYGYTF TGTGCCAGCAGGGATGACAGGGTCTATGGCTACACCTTC
. . TRBJ2-3 TRBV29-1 CSVTGGGSSTDTQYF TGCAGCGTTACTGGGGGCGGATCTAGCACAGATACGCAGTATTTT